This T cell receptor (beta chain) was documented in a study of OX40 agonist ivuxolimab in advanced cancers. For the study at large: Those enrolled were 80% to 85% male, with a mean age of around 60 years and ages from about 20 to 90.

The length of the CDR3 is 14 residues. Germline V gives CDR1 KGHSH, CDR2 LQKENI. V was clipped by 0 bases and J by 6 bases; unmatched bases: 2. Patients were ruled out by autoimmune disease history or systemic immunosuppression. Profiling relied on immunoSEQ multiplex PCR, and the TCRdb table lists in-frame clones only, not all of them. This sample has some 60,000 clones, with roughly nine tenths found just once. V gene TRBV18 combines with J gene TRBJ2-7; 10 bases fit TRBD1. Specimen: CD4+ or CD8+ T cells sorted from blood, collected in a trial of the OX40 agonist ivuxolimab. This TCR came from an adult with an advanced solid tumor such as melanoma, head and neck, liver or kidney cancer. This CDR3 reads CASSPPGQGSEQYF. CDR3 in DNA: TGTGCCAGCTCACCACCGGGACAGGGGAGCGAGCAGTACTTC.